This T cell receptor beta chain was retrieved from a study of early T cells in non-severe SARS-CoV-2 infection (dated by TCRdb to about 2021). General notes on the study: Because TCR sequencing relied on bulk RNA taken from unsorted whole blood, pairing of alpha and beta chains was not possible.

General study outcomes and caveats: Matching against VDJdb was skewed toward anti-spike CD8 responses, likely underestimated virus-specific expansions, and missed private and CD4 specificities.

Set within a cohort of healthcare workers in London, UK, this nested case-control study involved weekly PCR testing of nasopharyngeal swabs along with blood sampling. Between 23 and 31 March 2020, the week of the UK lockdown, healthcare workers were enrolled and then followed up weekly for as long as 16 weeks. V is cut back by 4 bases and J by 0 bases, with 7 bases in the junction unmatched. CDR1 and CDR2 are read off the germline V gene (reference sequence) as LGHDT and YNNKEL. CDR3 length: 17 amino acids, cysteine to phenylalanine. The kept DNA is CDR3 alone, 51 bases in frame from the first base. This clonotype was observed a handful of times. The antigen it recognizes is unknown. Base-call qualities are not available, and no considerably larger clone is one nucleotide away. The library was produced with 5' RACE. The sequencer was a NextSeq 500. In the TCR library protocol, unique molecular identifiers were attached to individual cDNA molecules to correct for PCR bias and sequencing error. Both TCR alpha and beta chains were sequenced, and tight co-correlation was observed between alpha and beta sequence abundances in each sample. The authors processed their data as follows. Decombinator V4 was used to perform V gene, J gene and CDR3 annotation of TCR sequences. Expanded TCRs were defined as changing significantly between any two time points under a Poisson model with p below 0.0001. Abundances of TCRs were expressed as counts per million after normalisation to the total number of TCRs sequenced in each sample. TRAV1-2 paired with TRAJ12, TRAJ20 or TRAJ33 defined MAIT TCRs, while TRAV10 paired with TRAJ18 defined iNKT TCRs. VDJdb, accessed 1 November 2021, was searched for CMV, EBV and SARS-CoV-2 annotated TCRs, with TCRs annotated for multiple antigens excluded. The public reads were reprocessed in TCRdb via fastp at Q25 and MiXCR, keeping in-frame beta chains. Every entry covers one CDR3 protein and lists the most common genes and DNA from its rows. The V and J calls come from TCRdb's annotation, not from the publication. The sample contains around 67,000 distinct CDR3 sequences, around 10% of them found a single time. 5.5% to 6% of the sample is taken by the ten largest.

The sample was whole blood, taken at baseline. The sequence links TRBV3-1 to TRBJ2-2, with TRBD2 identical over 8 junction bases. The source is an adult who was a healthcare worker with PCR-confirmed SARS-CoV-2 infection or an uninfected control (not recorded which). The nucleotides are TGTGCCAGCAGCCTAAGGCTAGCGGGCGCGAACACCGGGGAGCTGTTTTTT. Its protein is CASSLRLAGANTGELFF. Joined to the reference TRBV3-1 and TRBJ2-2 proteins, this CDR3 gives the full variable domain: DTAVSQTPKYLVTQMGNDKSIKCEQNLGHDTMYWYKQDSKKFLKIMFSYNNKELIINETVPNRFSPKSPDKAHLNLHINSLELGDSAVYFCASSLRLAGANTGELFFGEGSRLTVL.